The 15 T cell receptor beta chains presented below share a single source sample, sequenced in a study of T cells in Graves' hyperthyroidism and ophthalmopathy (dated by TCRdb to about 2019). The library came from multiplex PCR. The instrument was an Illumina HiSeq 2000. TCR beta CDR3 regions were amplified from RNA transcripts. The TCR CDR3 was subjected to a first round of RT-PCR using the HTBI primer set and the Qiagen OneStep RT-PCR kit. The public sequencing data were trimmed at Q25 with fastp and processed into clonotypes with MiXCR by TCRdb, which kept only in-frame beta chains. Each CDR3 protein appears once, grouped with its most common genes and DNA. Within this sample are approximately 330,000 distinct CDR3 sequences, with roughly an eighth of them counted one time only. The ten largest clonotypes hold 30% to 40% of the sample. Sequences were obtained from blood. All receptors derive from a middle-aged woman with Graves' ophthalmopathy.

This clonotype was recorded many times. V and J are TRBV7-2 and TRBJ1-1; D remains unclear. The germline V gene has CDR1 SGHTA and CDR2 FQGNSA. V was pared by 1 base and J by 6 bases, with 15 bases between. The CDR3 consists of 15 residues. CDR3 sequence (DNA): TGTGCCAGCAGCTTAGTTTCCGGGGTGTATGCTGAAGCTTTCTTT. Its translation: CASSLVSGVYAEAFF.

This clonotype has a count of ten or more. The genes are TRBV28 and TRBJ1-1; D is perhaps TRBD1 (6 bases). V lost 8 bases, J lost 4 bases, and 17 bases lay in between. CDR3 length: 14 amino acids. CDR1 is MDHEN, CDR2 SYDVKM, per germline. DNA for the CDR3: TGTGCCAGCGGCACAGGGTTCCTTGGCACTGAAGCTTTCTTT. This translates into CASGTGFLGTEAFF.

This clonotype was found many times. The chain recombines TRBV7-6 with TRBJ1-1; no reliable D call. Germline V gene sequence: CDR1 SGHVS, CDR2 FNYEAQ. CDR3 length: 15 amino acids. V shed 5 bases and J shed 0 bases, with 13 bases lying between them. In DNA, the CDR3 is TGTGCCAGCAGCCCGTCGAACAGACTGAACACTGAAGCTTTCTTT. Amino acids: CASSPSNRLNTEAFF.

In this sample, this clonotype turned up many times. The gene calls are TRBV27 and TRBJ2-7, with TRBD1 matching over 7 bases. Looked up from germline, CDR1 is MNHEY and CDR2 is SMNVEV (reference sequence). V shed 6 bases, J shed 2 bases, and the junction held 7 bases outside the gene matches. The CDR3 length is 14 residues. CDR3 nucleotides: TGTGCCAGCAGACGCCGACAGGGAGCCTACGAGCAGTACTTC. This gives the protein CASRRRQGAYEQYF.

This clonotype has only a few counts. The V call is TRBV28, the J call TRBJ1-6, with TRBD1 as a possible D gene (6 bases). This CDR3 contains 16 residues. Germline lookup yields CDR1 MDHEN and CDR2 SYDVKM. Trimming shortened V by 4 bases and J by 6 bases, and 16 bases separated the two germline ends. CDR3 protein: CASSSHMGGGNSPLHF. CDR3 DNA sequence: TGTGCCAGCAGTTCCCATATGGGGGGCGGTAATTCACCCCTCCACTTT.

In this sample, this clonotype turned up many times. The chain carries TRBV28 and TRBJ1-2, with D hard to call. In germline, CDR1 is MDHEN, CDR2 SYDVKM. The CDR3 is 13 amino acids. The V end was cut by 4 bases, the J end by 1 base, with 7 bases between. The CDR3 spells CASSSALNYGYTF. The CDR3 bases are TGTGCCAGCAGTTCGGCACTTAACTATGGCTACACCTTC.

This clonotype was observed at least ten times. The gene calls are TRBV30 and TRBJ2-1; 7 bases agree with TRBD2. The CDR3 totals 13 residues. Per the germline V gene, CDR1 is GTSNPN and CDR2 is SVGIG (reference sequence). Losses at the gene ends were 5 bases for V and 6 bases for J; bases not matched to a gene: 7. CDR3 loop: CAWGHGLVNEQFF. CDR3 in DNA: TGTGCCTGGGGACACGGACTAGTCAATGAGCAGTTCTTC.

Note on this clonotype: A read error may explain this, as a much larger clone is one base away. V and J are TRBV7-8 and TRBJ1-5, with a tentative D call TRBD1 (6 bases). Per the germline V gene, CDR1 is SGHVS and CDR2 is FQNEAQ. The CDR3 sequence is 15 residues long. The germline V and J ends were trimmed by 5 bases and 7 bases, with 18 bases remaining between them. In DNA form, the CDR3 reads TGTGCCAGCAGCGACCTAGGGGGTGGGGGGCAGCCCCAGCATTTT. Translation: CASSDLGGGGQPQHF.

This clonotype has more than one count but fewer than ten. CDR3 DNA sequence: TGTGCCAGCAGCTCCCCGGGACAGGGGTTTTTTGGAAACACCATATATTTT. It is translated as CASSSPGQGFFGNTIYF. The chain recombines TRBV7-2 with TRBJ1-3; 10 nucleotides align to TRBD1. Trimming cost V 4 bases and J 3 bases; bases outside gene matches: 9. Looked up from germline, CDR1 is SGHTA and CDR2 is FQGNSA. This CDR3 has 17 amino acids.

The chain couples TRBV5-1 to TRBJ2-3, with 11 bases that match TRBD2. The germline V gene encodes CDR1 SGHRS and CDR2 YFSETQ. The CDR3 has 16 amino acids. V lost 4 bases and J lost 5; bases outside the gene matches: 9. The CDR3 protein is CASSPLTSGVKDTQYF. CDR3 nucleotides: TGCGCCAGCAGCCCCCTGACTAGCGGGGTAAAAGATACGCAGTATTTT.

This clonotype has at least ten counts. This chain connects TRBV10-2 to TRBJ1-5; D gene unclear. The CDR3 is made up of 12 amino acids. In germline, CDR1 is WSHSY, CDR2 SAAADI. Trimming removed 3 bases at V and 7 bases at J, with 7 bases between. The CDR3 spells CASSDPPQPQHF. CDR3 DNA sequence: TGCGCCAGCAGTGACCCTCCCCAGCCCCAGCATTTT.

This clonotype was found many times. The genes are TRBV2 and TRBJ1-1, with 7 bases lining up with TRBD1. J was trimmed by 2 bases and V by 6 bases; bases with no gene match: 9. Germline values: CDR1 SNHLY, CDR2 FYNNEI. The CDR3 length is 15 residues. CDR3 DNA: TGTGCCAGCAGGGAATCGGGACAGAGCAACACTGAAGCTTTCTTT. Protein sequence: CASRESGQSNTEAFF.

This clonotype was counted only a few times. The chain carries TRBV7-6 and TRBJ2-1; tentatively, D is TRBD2 (5 bases). CDR3 length: 14 amino acids. Looked up from germline, CDR1 is SGHVS and CDR2 is FNYEAQ. Trimming removed 5 bases from V and 6 bases from J, with 14 bases in between. The CDR3 reads CASSARGAGNEQFF. DNA for the CDR3: TGTGCCAGCAGCGCCCGGGGAGCCGGCAATGAGCAGTTCTTC.

The sample holds many counts of this clonotype. This rearrangement joins TRBV9 to TRBJ2-7, with D perhaps assigned TRBD1 or TRBD2 (5 bases each). Germline V gene lookup returns CDR1 SGDLS and CDR2 YYNGEE. Trimming took off 4 bases at V and 6 bases at J, with 20 bases between the two ends. This CDR3 contains 15 residues. The CDR3 loop reads CASSSYGTTQGEQYF. DNA of the CDR3: TGTGCCAGCAGCAGTTACGGGACGACGCAGGGCGAGCAGTACTTC. Variable domain in full (rest from reference TRBV9 and TRBJ2-7): DSGVTQTPKHLITATGQRVTLRCSPRSGDLSVYWYQQSLDQGLQFLIQYYNGEERAKGNILERFSAQQFPDLHSELNLSSLELGDSALYFCASSSYGTTQGEQYFGPGTRLTVT.

A note on this clonotype: This may stem from a read error, because a much larger clone lies one nucleotide away. V and J are TRBV10-2 and TRBJ1-6, with 11 bases lining up with TRBD1. There are 15 residues in the CDR3. In germline, CDR1 is WSHSY, CDR2 SAAADI. The CDR3: CASKDRGRSNPPLHF. For the CDR3, the DNA is TGCGCCAGCAAGGACAGGGGGCGAAGTAATCCACCCCTCCACTTT.